The rows below give T cell receptor beta chains drawn from one sample of a study of OX40 agonist ivuxolimab in advanced cancers. Profiling relied on immunoSEQ multiplex PCR, and the TCRdb table lists in-frame clones only, not all of them. The sample lists fewer than 85,000 clones, 85% to 90% seen once, with roughly 0.58% in the top ten. The source was CD4+ or CD8+ T cells sorted from blood, collected in a trial of the OX40 agonist ivuxolimab. The receptors here all came from an adult with an advanced solid tumor such as melanoma, head and neck, liver or kidney cancer. The CDR3 runs from the conserved cysteine through the conserved F or W. A D gene is named only where the DNA matches it firmly. Size is stated for part of the rows, as once, few or many counts, or as a class when the clone is expanded.

j_call	clone_size	d_call	v_call	cdr3_aa	cdr3_nt
TRBJ2-1	.	.	TRBV6-1	CASSDNLGRVQFF	TGTGCCAGCAGTGACAATCTCGGGAGAGTGCAGTTCTTC
TRBJ1-5	.	.	TRBV21-1	CASSSRSGRGNQPQHF	TGTGCCAGCAGCTCTCGATCGGGCAGGGGCAATCAGCCCCAGCATTTT
TRBJ1-1	few	.	TRBV7-3	CASSAGHGPGNTEAFF	TGTGCCAGTTCGGCGGGGCACGGCCCAGGGAACACTGAAGCTTTCTTT
TRBJ2-2	.	.	TRBV5-1	CASTPLTDTGELFF	TGCGCCAGCACGCCCCTAACCGACACCGGGGAGCTGTTTTTT
TRBJ2-4	.	.	TRBV7-9	CASSSSGAQNIQYF	TGTGCCAGCAGCTCATCCGGGGCCCAAAACATTCAGTACTTC
TRBJ2-7	.	.	TRBV4-1	CASTLGLSSYEQYF	TGCGCCAGCACCCTAGGGCTTAGCTCCTACGAGCAGTACTTC
TRBJ1-5	.	.	TRBV5-5	CASSYRDGDQPQHF	TGTGCCAGCAGCTACCGGGACGGAGATCAGCCCCAGCATTTT
TRBJ1-5	once	.	TRBV19	CASSKGGYGNQPQHF	TGTGCCAGTAGTAAAGGGGGATACGGCAATCAGCCCCAGCATTTT
TRBJ2-2	.	.	TRBV7-6	CASSLRTGLETGELFF	TGTGCCAGCAGCCTGCGGACGGGTTTAGAGACCGGGGAGCTGTTTTTT
TRBJ1-2	.	.	TRBV6-6	CASSSNDYGYTF	TGTGCCAGCAGTAGCAACGATTATGGCTACACCTTC
TRBJ2-5	.	TRBD1	TRBV18	CASSPRDSQETQYF	TGTGCCAGCTCACCACGGGACAGCCAAGAGACCCAGTACTTC
TRBJ2-1	few	.	TRBV11-3	CASSLDVGSATKQFF	TGTGCCAGCAGCTTAGATGTTGGGTCTGCGACAAAGCAGTTCTTC
TRBJ2-1	.	TRBD1	TRBV6-6	CASNKEGQGVSEQFF	TGTGCCAGCAATAAAGAGGGACAGGGGGTATCTGAGCAGTTCTTC
TRBJ1-2	.	.	TRBV30	CAWSAEGTYGYTF	TGTGCCTGGAGTGCGGAGGGGACCTATGGCTACACCTTC
TRBJ1-3	once	.	TRBV5-5	CASSVQSSGNTIYF	TGTGCCAGCAGCGTTCAGAGCTCTGGAAACACCATATATTTT
TRBJ1-1	.	.	TRBV18	CASSPRSTSTNTEAFF	TGTGCCAGCTCACCACGCTCCACAAGTACGAACACTGAAGCTTTCTTT
TRBJ1-2	once	TRBD1	TRBV7-9	CASNHGRQGDHYGYTF	TGTGCCAGCAACCACGGTCGGCAGGGGGACCACTATGGCTACACCTTC
TRBJ1-1	.	.	TRBV28	CASSRTWNPEAFF	TGTGCCAGCAGCCGTACCTGGAATCCTGAAGCTTTCTTT
TRBJ2-7	.	TRBD2	TRBV7-2	CASSIGGSSYEQYF	TGTGCCAGCAGCATCGGGGGGTCCTCCTACGAGCAGTACTTC
TRBJ2-5	.	.	TRBV5-1	CASSSTAGVQETQYF	TGCGCCAGCAGTAGTACCGCAGGGGTCCAAGAGACCCAGTACTTC
TRBJ2-5	.	.	TRBV5-6	CASSLVWGPAEETQYF	TGTGCCAGCAGCTTGGTCTGGGGGCCGGCTGAAGAGACCCAGTACTTC
TRBJ1-5	.	.	TRBV5-1	CASSLTGSNQPQHF	TGCGCCAGCAGCCTTACAGGGAGCAATCAGCCCCAGCATTTT
TRBJ1-1	.	.	TRBV6-1	CASGESEAFF	TGTGCCAGTGGAGAGAGTGAAGCTTTCTTT
TRBJ2-7	.	TRBD2	TRBV27	CASSSILAGGHHEQYF	TGTGCCAGCAGTTCAATCCTAGCGGGAGGGCATCACGAGCAGTACTTC
TRBJ2-1	few	.	TRBV28	CASSPPGAVRGNEQFF	TGTGCCAGCAGTCCCCCCGGGGCAGTGAGAGGCAATGAGCAGTTCTTC
TRBJ1-1	.	.	TRBV7-2	CASSLGHLGFPLNTEAFF	TGTGCCAGCAGCTTAGGCCACCTCGGTTTCCCCCTGAACACTGAAGCTTTCTTT
TRBJ2-7	.	.	TRBV11-2	CASSSLRGLEQYF	TGTGCCAGCAGCTCGCTAAGGGGCCTCGAGCAGTACTTC
TRBJ2-1	.	.	TRBV20-1	CSALPGHEQFF	TGCAGTGCCCTACCGGGGCATGAGCAGTTCTTC
TRBJ1-4	.	.	TRBV28	CASRVGGAKNEKLFF	TGTGCCAGCAGGGTGGGGGGTGCTAAAAATGAAAAACTGTTTTTT